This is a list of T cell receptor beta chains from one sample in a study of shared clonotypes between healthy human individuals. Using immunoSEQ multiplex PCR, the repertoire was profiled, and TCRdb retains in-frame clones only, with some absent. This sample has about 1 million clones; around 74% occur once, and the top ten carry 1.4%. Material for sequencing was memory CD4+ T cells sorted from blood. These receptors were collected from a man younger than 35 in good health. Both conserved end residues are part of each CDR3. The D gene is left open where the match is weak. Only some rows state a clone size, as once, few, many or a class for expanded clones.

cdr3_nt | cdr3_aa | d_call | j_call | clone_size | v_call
TGTGCCAGCAGAACCGACAGGGTCAACACCGGGGAGCTGTTTTTT | CASRTDRVNTGELFF | TRBD1 | TRBJ2-2 | NA | TRBV2
TGTGCCAGCAGTGAACGTCAGGGGGCAACTAATGAAAAACTGTTTTTT | CASSERQGATNEKLFF | TRBD1 | TRBJ1-4 | few | TRBV6-1
TGTGCCAGCAAAATGGGAGGCGAGCAGTACTTC | CASKMGGEQYF | NA | TRBJ2-7 | NA | TRBV2
TGCGCCAGCAGTGACGGGGGAATTCGGGAGACCCAGTACTTC | CASSDGGIRETQYF | NA | TRBJ2-5 | NA | TRBV10-1
TGCGCCAGCAGCGTGGGGGGCCTGAACACTGAAGCTTTCTTT | CASSVGGLNTEAFF | NA | TRBJ1-1 | NA | TRBV5-1
TGTGCCAGCAGCCCCAGGACTAGCGGGAACACCGGGGAGCTGTTTTTT | CASSPRTSGNTGELFF | TRBD2 | TRBJ2-2 | once | TRBV9
TGTGCCAGCTCTAAAGGGGGTACTGAAGCTTTCTTT | CASSKGGTEAFF | NA | TRBJ1-1 | few | TRBV6-5
TGTGCCAGTAGTATAGGACGGACCCTTAGCAATCAGCCCCAGCATTTT | CASSIGRTLSNQPQHF | NA | TRBJ1-5 | NA | TRBV19
TGCAGCGTGATCGAGCGAAGAGCCCGGGGCGGGGAGCTGTTTTTT | CSVIERRARGGELFF | NA | TRBJ2-2 | NA | TRBV29-1
TGTGCCAGCAGTCGGACAGGGTTCGAGCAGTACTTC | CASSRTGFEQYF | TRBD1 | TRBJ2-7 | few | TRBV2
TGTGCCAGCAGTCAAGATAATCAGCCCCAGCATTTT | CASSQDNQPQHF | NA | TRBJ1-5 | NA | TRBV7-9
TGTGCCAGCAGTCGACAGGGACATAGCACAGATACGCAGTATTTT | CASSRQGHSTDTQYF | TRBD1 | TRBJ2-3 | NA | TRBV27
TGTGCCAGCAGCGGGACAGGAGTCTATGGCTACACCTTC | CASSGTGVYGYTF | TRBD1 | TRBJ1-2 | NA | TRBV27
TGTGCTAGCAGCTTACTAGCGGGAGAAAATGAGCAGTTCTTC | CASSLLAGENEQFF | TRBD2 | TRBJ2-1 | NA | TRBV7-7
TGTGCCAGCAGACCGGACAGCACAAATTCACCCCTCCACTTT | CASRPDSTNSPLHF | NA | TRBJ1-6 | NA | TRBV7-8
TGTGCCTGGACCGAGGGGGGGGTAGCTTTCTTT | CAWTEGGVAFF | NA | TRBJ1-1 | many | TRBV30
TGTGCCAGCAGCGTAGGAATTAGCGGTGGCGAGCAGTACTTC | CASSVGISGGEQYF | NA | TRBJ2-7 | few | TRBV9
TGTGCCAGCAGTTACCTCGCGGGGTCCTTTGAGACCCAGTACTTC | CASSYLAGSFETQYF | NA | TRBJ2-5 | NA | TRBV6-5
TGTGCCAGCAGTGAAGTGGGCGGCTGGGCCAACGTCCTGACTTTC | CASSEVGGWANVLTF | NA | TRBJ2-6 | few | TRBV6-1
TGTGCCAGCAGCCGCGAAGGGGCGAAAGGAAACACCATATATTTT | CASSREGAKGNTIYF | NA | TRBJ1-3 | NA | TRBV5-4
TGTGCCAGTCGGGACTCCCCGTACGAGCAGTACTTC | CASRDSPYEQYF | NA | TRBJ2-7 | NA | TRBV6-6
TGTGCCAGCAGCCTGACAGAGCTTAATGAAAAACTGTTTTTT | CASSLTELNEKLFF | NA | TRBJ1-4 | once | TRBV7-9
TGTGCCAGCAGCCAAGGTACCATAGCGGGGGGGCCAGATACGCAGTATTTT | CASSQGTIAGGPDTQYF | TRBD2 | TRBJ2-3 | few | TRBV4-2
TGTGCCAGTGGGGAGACATGGAACACTGAAGCTTTCTTT | CASGETWNTEAFF | NA | TRBJ1-1 | NA | TRBV19
TGTGCCAGCAGCTTAGAGGGAATCGGATCCTATGGCTACACCTTC | CASSLEGIGSYGYTF | NA | TRBJ1-2 | NA | TRBV7-2
TGTGCCAGCAGGTCCGGGACAGGGCCCTACGAGCAGTACTTC | CASRSGTGPYEQYF | TRBD1 | TRBJ2-7 | NA | TRBV28
TGTGCCAGCACCCGGACAGGGGCGAACACTGAAGCTTTCTTT | CASTRTGANTEAFF | TRBD1 | TRBJ1-1 | NA | TRBV6-1
TGTGCCAGCAGCTTAGAGGACGGCACTGAAGCTTTCTTT | CASSLEDGTEAFF | NA | TRBJ1-1 | NA | TRBV7-2
TGTGCCAGCAGCTCTGGGACTCTCCTACAGCCACCCCTCCACTTT | CASSSGTLLQPPLHF | NA | TRBJ1-6 | few | TRBV6-6
TGCGCCAGCAGCCCAGGGACTAGCGGGGTAACAGATACGCAGTATTTT | CASSPGTSGVTDTQYF | TRBD2 | TRBJ2-3 | NA | TRBV5-1
TGTGCCAGCGGTGTGGGACAGGGCAACTATGGCTACACCTTC | CASGVGQGNYGYTF | TRBD1 | TRBJ1-2 | NA | TRBV18
TGTGCCAGCAGGACAGGGAGGAGTGGCTACACCTTC | CASRTGRSGYTF | TRBD1 | TRBJ1-2 | NA | TRBV2
TGTGCCAGCAGCTACCCGGGACAGAGGGTTGACTATGGCTACACCTTC | CASSYPGQRVDYGYTF | TRBD1 | TRBJ1-2 | NA | TRBV5-4
TGTGCCAGCAGTGAAGACAGAGCAACAGAGACCCAGTACTTC | CASSEDRATETQYF | NA | TRBJ2-5 | NA | TRBV2
TGTGCCAGCAGCCGAGGTGCAGGAGGGGCCAATGAGCAGTTCTTC | CASSRGAGGANEQFF | NA | TRBJ2-1 | few | TRBV11-3
TGTGCCAGCTCACCGTCATCCCTACTAGATACGCAGTATTTT | CASSPSSLLDTQYF | NA | TRBJ2-3 | NA | TRBV18
TGTGCCAGCAGTGTAGCGGGGGCTAATGGAGATACGCAGTATTTT | CASSVAGANGDTQYF | TRBD2 | TRBJ2-3 | NA | TRBV2
TGTGCCAGTACCGCCGGACGGAGAACTAATGAAAAACTGTTTTTT | CASTAGRRTNEKLFF | NA | TRBJ1-4 | NA | TRBV19
TGTGCCAGCTCCCCGGCTAGCGGCACAGATACGCAGTATTTT | CASSPASGTDTQYF | NA | TRBJ2-3 | many | TRBV18
TGCGCCAGCACCGAGACAGACCTACGGGATACGCAGTATTTT | CASTETDLRDTQYF | NA | TRBJ2-3 | NA | TRBV5-1
TGCGCCAGCAGCCAAGCCCGGACAGGGGAGAACTATGGCTACACCTTC | CASSQARTGENYGYTF | TRBD1 | TRBJ1-2 | NA | TRBV4-1
TGTGCCAGCAGCCTCACGGGAGCTCGACAAGAGACCCAGTACTTC | CASSLTGARQETQYF | NA | TRBJ2-5 | NA | TRBV7-2
TGCGCCAGCAGTGAATCCCGGTTCGCTGGAAACACCATATATTTT | CASSESRFAGNTIYF | NA | TRBJ1-3 | NA | TRBV10-1
TGCGCCAGCAGCCAACGTGATATGGGAATATCTAACTATGGCTACACCTTC | CASSQRDMGISNYGYTF | NA | TRBJ1-2 | NA | TRBV4-1